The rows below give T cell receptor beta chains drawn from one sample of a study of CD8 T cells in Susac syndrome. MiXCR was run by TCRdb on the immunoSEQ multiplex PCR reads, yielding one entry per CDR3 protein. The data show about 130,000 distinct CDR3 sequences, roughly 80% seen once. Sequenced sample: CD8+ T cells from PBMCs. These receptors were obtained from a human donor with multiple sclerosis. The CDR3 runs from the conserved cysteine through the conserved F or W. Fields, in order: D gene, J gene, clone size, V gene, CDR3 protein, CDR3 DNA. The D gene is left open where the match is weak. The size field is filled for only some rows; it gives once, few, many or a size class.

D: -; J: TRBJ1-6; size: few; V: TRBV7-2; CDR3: CASNGVGPLHF; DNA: TGTGCCAGCAACGGTGTTGGACCCCTCCACTTT
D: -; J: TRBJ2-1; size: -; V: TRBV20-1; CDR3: CSAPYWEGGSHNEQFF; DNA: TGCAGTGCTCCCTACTGGGAGGGGGGCTCCCACAATGAGCAGTTCTTC
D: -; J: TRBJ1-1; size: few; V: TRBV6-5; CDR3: CASTLIPGAEAFF; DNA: TGTGCCAGCACCCTCATCCCCGGGGCTGAAGCTTTCTTT
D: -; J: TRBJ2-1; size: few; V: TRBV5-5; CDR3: CASSSDFRTLNEQFF; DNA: TGTGCCAGCAGCTCTGATTTTAGGACTCTAAATGAGCAGTTCTTC
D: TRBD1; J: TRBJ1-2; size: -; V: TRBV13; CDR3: CASSLRVGTGGYGYTF; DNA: TGTGCCAGCAGCCTAAGGGTGGGGACAGGGGGCTATGGCTACACCTTC
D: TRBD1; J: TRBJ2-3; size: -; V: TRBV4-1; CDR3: CASSQVQGPSTDTQYF; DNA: TGCGCCAGCAGCCAAGTACAGGGGCCGAGCACAGATACGCAGTATTTT
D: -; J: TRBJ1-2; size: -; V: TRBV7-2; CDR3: CASSLALSSPYGYTF; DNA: TGTGCCAGCAGCTTAGCCCTCTCGAGCCCCTATGGCTACACCTTC
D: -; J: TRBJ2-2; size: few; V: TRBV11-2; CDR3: CASTLTGELFF; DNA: TGTGCCAGCACCCTCACCGGGGAGCTGTTTTTT
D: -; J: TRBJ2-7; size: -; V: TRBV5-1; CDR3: CASSLARGAYEQYF; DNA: TGCGCCAGCAGCTTGGCCAGGGGCGCCTACGAGCAGTACTTC
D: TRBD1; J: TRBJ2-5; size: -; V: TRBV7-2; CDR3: CASSLWTGETQYF; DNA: TGTGCCAGCAGCTTATGGACAGGGGAGACCCAGTACTTC
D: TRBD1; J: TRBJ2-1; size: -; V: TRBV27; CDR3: CASSPEGGGRQFF; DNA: TGTGCCAGCAGCCCCGAAGGGGGCGGACGGCAGTTCTTC
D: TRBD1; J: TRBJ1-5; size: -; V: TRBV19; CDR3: CASSPRTGLGPQHF; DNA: TGTGCCAGTAGTCCGCGGACAGGCCTAGGGCCCCAGCATTTT
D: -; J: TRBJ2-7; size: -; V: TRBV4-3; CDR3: CASSQVPDRNYEQYF; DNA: TGCGCCAGCAGCCAAGTCCCCGACAGGAACTACGAGCAGTACTTC
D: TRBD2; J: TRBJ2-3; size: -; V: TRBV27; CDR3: CASSYSLADWADTQYF; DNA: TGTGCCAGCAGTTATTCGCTAGCGGACTGGGCAGATACGCAGTATTTT
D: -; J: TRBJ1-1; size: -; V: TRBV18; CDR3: CASSPNAVEAFF; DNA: TGTGCCAGCTCACCAAACGCTGTCGAAGCTTTCTTT
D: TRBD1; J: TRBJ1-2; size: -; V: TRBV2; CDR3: CASKDRVHGYTF; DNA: TGTGCCAGCAAGGACAGGGTCCATGGCTACACCTTC
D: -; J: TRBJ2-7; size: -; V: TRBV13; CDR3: CASSLSPRGPTEQYF; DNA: TGTGCCAGCAGCTTAAGCCCCCGGGGGCCTACGGAGCAGTACTTC
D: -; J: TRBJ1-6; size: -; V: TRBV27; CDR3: CASSPVGSRNSPLHF; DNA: TGTGCCAGCAGTCCCGTTGGGTCGCGTAATTCACCCCTCCACTTT
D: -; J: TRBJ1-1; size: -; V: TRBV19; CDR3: CASSIGSGGNTEAFF; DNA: TGTGCCAGTAGTATAGGGTCTGGAGGGAACACTGAAGCTTTCTTT
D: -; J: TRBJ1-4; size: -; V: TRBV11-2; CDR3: CASSLDPGVGEKLFF; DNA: TGTGCCAGCAGCTTAGACCCAGGGGTGGGGGAAAAACTGTTTTTT
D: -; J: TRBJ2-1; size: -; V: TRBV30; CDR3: CAWSGGYGTNEQFF; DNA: TGTGCCTGGAGTGGAGGGTATGGGACCAATGAGCAGTTCTTC
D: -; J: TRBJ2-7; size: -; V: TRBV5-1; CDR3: CASSGRRGELYEQYF; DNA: TGCGCCAGCAGCGGCAGAAGGGGTGAACTTTACGAGCAGTACTTC
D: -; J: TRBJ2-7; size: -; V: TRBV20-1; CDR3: CSARDRETYEQYF; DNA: TGCAGTGCTAGAGATAGGGAGACCTACGAGCAGTACTTC
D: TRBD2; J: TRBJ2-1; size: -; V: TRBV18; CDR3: CASSPKGGGSNNEQFF; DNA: TGTGCCAGCTCACCGAAGGGCGGGGGGTCCAACAATGAGCAGTTCTTC
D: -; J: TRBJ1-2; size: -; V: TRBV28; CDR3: CASSSSFSDRVVNHYGYTF; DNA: TGTGCCAGCAGTAGTTCCTTTTCGGACAGAGTGGTCAATCACTATGGCTACACCTTC
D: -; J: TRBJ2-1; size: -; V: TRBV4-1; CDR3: CASSQDRAGNNEQFF; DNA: TGCGCCAGCAGCCAAGATCGGGCAGGAAACAATGAGCAGTTCTTC
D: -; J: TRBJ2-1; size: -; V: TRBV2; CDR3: CASKNGANNEQFF; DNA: TGTGCCAGCAAAAACGGGGCGAACAATGAGCAGTTCTTC
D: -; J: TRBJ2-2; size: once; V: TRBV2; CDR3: CASSEVLGLNTGELFF; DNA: TGTGCCAGCAGTGAAGTCCTGGGACTGAACACCGGGGAGCTGTTTTTT
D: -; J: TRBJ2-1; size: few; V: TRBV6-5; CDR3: CASSRDNEQFF; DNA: TGTGCCAGCAGTAGAGACAATGAGCAGTTCTTC
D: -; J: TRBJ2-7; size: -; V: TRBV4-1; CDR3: CASSQDHPGYEQYF; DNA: TGCGCCAGCAGCCAAGATCACCCGGGCTACGAGCAGTACTTC
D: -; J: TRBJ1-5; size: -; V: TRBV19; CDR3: CASSLIREINQPQHF; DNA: TGTGCCAGTAGCCTAATCCGGGAAATCAATCAGCCCCAGCATTTT
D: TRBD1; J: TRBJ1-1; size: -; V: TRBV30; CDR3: CAWTRGMNTEAFF; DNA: TGTGCCTGGACCAGGGGGATGAACACTGAAGCTTTCTTT
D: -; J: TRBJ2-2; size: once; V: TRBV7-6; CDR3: CASSLLSTGELFF; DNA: TGTGCCAGCAGCTTACTCTCCACCGGGGAGCTGTTTTTT
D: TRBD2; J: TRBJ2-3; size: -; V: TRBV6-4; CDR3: CASRRLAGDRATQYF; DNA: TGTGCCAGCAGAAGGCTAGCGGGAGATCGGGCTACGCAGTATTTT
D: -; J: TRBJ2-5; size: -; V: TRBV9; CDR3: CASSNGNVVFGETQYF; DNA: TGTGCCAGCAGCAACGGTAATGTCGTATTCGGAGAGACCCAGTACTTC
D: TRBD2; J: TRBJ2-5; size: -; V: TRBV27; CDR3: CASSPGASGGAETQYF; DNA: TGTGCCAGCAGTCCCGGGGCTAGCGGGGGGGCTGAGACCCAGTACTTC